This paragraph reports one T cell receptor beta chain. The target antigen is unknown. Germline values: CDR1 DFQATT, CDR2 SNEGSKA (reference sequence). CDR3 length: 16 residues. After removal of 7 bases from V and 0 bases from J, the junction contained 12 bases not matched to a gene. The record originates from a study of blood T cells in healthy people across ages. Findings and caveats of the study: Across samples, TCR beta diversity tracked strongly with naive T cell percentage.

A second PCR of 7 to 11 cycles used a sample-barcoded 5' primer and a J-beta primer mix. Each CDR3 protein gets one entry after TCRdb re-called the 5' RACE reads with MiXCR. The sample records more than 900,000 distinct CDR3 sequences, almost 30% being singletons. At least 7 million PBMCs were isolated per sample. Total RNA was extracted at no less than 6 micrograms per sample. The same specimen was also included in a second study, on T cells of mothers and their children. From that second work: Each child gave about 3 million TCR beta CDR3 reads (each mother, over 10 million).

The sequencing sample was made of blood. The sequence came from a woman aged 40 to 50 in good health. This chain joins TRBV20-1 and TRBJ1-5; 7 bases align to TRBD1. CDR3 in amino acids: CSVTRTGGYSNQPQHF. The CDR3 nucleotides read TGCAGTGTGACTCGGACAGGCGGGTATAGCAATCAGCCCCAGCATTTT.